These 13 T cell receptor beta chains were all obtained from the same sample, sequenced in a study of response to subunit inactivated influenza vaccine. TCRdb re-called the RT-PCR reads through MiXCR, storing one row per CDR3 protein. Of about 780,000 distinct CDR3 sequences listed, about 18% are singletons. Specimen: PBMCs from blood, collected 5 days after vaccination. The receptors stem from a man in his forties or fifties who received an inactivated influenza vaccine.

Only a few counts were recorded for this clonotype. The rearrangement uses TRBV2 and TRBJ2-3; the D gene is possibly TRBD2 (5 bases). V was trimmed by 5 bases and J by 3 bases, leaving 15 bases between them. Germline V CDR1 and CDR2: SNHLY, FYNNEI. This CDR3 comprises 15 residues. CDR3 region: CASSPLGRTTDTQYF. The CDR3 bases are TGTGCCAGCAGTCCGCTAGGAAGGACTACAGATACGCAGTATTTT.

This clonotype was counted a few times. CDR3 nucleotides: TGCAGTGCTAGAGATCAGGGGACGGGAACCTACGAGCAGTACTTC. It codes for CSARDQGTGTYEQYF. This chain uses TRBV20-1 with TRBJ2-7; maybe TRBD1 (6 bases). The V and J ends lost 0 bases and 2 bases respectively, with 14 bases between them. CDR1 is DFQATT and CDR2 is SNEGSKA in the germline V gene (reference sequence). The CDR3 contains 15 residues.

The chain is built from TRBV5-4 and TRBJ2-1, with 8 bases lining up with TRBD1. The J segment lost 0 bases and the V segment lost 5 bases, leaving 13 bases of the junction unmatched. Germline CDR1 is SGHNT and CDR2 is YYREEE (reference sequence). CDR3 length: 18 residues. This CDR3 is CASSSLPGQASSYNEQFF. Here the CDR3 DNA reads TGTGCCAGCAGTTCTCTTCCGGGACAGGCAAGCTCCTACAATGAGCAGTTCTTC.

This clonotype was recorded a few times. The chain uses TRBV7-2 and TRBJ1-1; possibly TRBD1 for D (5 bases). The V gene's germline CDR1 is SGHTA and CDR2 FQGNSA. This CDR3 spans 14 amino acids. Trimming left V 1 base short and J 6 bases short, with 12 bases between. Here the CDR3 DNA reads TGTGCCAGCAGCTTAGGAGGGGAATGGTCTGAAGCTTTCTTT. Translating it yields CASSLGGEWSEAFF.

This clonotype was counted only a few times. The chain uses TRBV20-1 and TRBJ1-5, with TRBD1 matching over 7 bases. This CDR3 has 13 amino acids. Germline V gene lookup returns CDR1 DFQATT and CDR2 SNEGSKA (reference sequence). J lost 4 bases, V lost 6 bases, and 6 bases had no gene match. The CDR3 DNA is TGCAGTGCAACCCAGACAGGGAATCAGCCCCAGCATTTT. Its translation: CSATQTGNQPQHF.

This clonotype turned up a few times. The rearrangement uses TRBV29-1 and TRBJ1-6; 7 bases map to TRBD1. The V and J ends lost 7 bases and 7 bases, in that order; junction bases with no gene match: 7. The CDR3 extends over 13 amino acids. Germline values: CDR1 SQVTM, CDR2 ANQGSEA. In DNA, the CDR3 is TGCAGCGCCTCGACAGGGAGGAATTCACCCCTCCACTTT. This encodes CSASTGRNSPLHF.

This clonotype was observed a handful of times. V and J are TRBV6-1 and TRBJ2-1; TRBD2 agrees at 10 bases. CDR3 length equals 14 residues. Trimming cost V 8 bases and J 5 bases; bases outside gene matches: 6. CDR1 is MNHNS and CDR2 is SASEGT in the germline V gene. The CDR3 nucleotides are TGTGCCAGCGGGGGACTAGCGTACAACAATGAGCAGTTCTTC. This translates into CASGGLAYNNEQFF.

Concerning this clonotype: A read error may explain this, as a much larger clone is one base away. The rearrangement joins TRBV20-1 to TRBJ2-1, with D perhaps TRBD1 (6 bases). The CDR3 totals 14 residues. The germline CDR1 and CDR2 sequences are DFQATT and SNEGSKA (reference sequence). The CDR3 sequence: CRARGQGHYNEQFF. The CDR3 nucleotides are TGCAGAGCTAGAGGGCAGGGACACTACAATGAGCAGTTCTTC.

V is TRBV12-3 or TRBV12-4 and J is TRBJ1-2, with D perhaps TRBD1 (5 bases). Trimming cost V 4 bases and J 2 bases, with 14 bases left between them. The CDR3 spans 15 residues. The CDR3 nucleotides are TGTGCCAGCAGTTCTGGACATCTCTCCAACTATGGCTACACCTTC. This translates into CASSSGHLSNYGYTF.

The rearrangement links TRBV5-1 to TRBJ1-2, with 12 bases aligning to TRBD1. V lost 0 bases, J lost 8 bases, and 5 bases stayed unmatched. Germline V gives CDR1 SGHRS, CDR2 YFSETQ. CDR3 length: 15 residues. As DNA, the CDR3 is TGCGCCAGCAGCTTGGCGGGACAGGGGGCAAGGGGCTACACCTTC. It yields the protein CASSLAGQGARGYTF.

This clonotype was recorded a few times. The rearrangement joins TRBV4-2 to TRBJ1-4; maybe TRBD1 (5 bases). CDR3 length: 14 amino acids. V shed 4 bases and J shed 7 bases, with 13 bases lying between them. Germline assignment: CDR1 LGHNA and CDR2 YNFKEQ. CDR3 sequence (DNA): TGTGCCAGCAGCCCTCGGGACCCTACTGAAAAACTGTTTTTT. Translation: CASSPRDPTEKLFF.

The rearrangement joins TRBV20-1 to TRBJ1-4; 8 bases agree with TRBD1. V lost 6 bases and J lost 7; bases outside the gene matches: 13. The CDR3 has 15 amino acids. Germline CDR1 DFQATT, CDR2 SNEGSKA (reference sequence). CDR3 DNA: TGCAGTGCGGTAAGGCCGACAGGGGCTACTGAAAAACTGTTTTTT. Its translation: CSAVRPTGATEKLFF.

About this clonotype itself: Sequence at one end of the junction differs from germline and may be a read error. The rearrangement uses TRBV6-6 and TRBJ2-1; 10 bases fit TRBD2. This CDR3 region has 13 residues. The germline CDR1 and CDR2 sequences are MNHNY and SVGAGI (reference sequence). CDR3 loop: CAISYSKSSGGVF. The CDR3 DNA is TGTGCCATCAGTTACTCGAAATCTAGCGGGGGTGTCTTC.